Listed below are T cell receptor beta chains from one sample, sequenced in a study of blood T cell repertoires in COVID-19. TCRdb's copy holds only in-frame clones and misses some; the assay was immunoSEQ multiplex PCR. The sample shows about 170,000 clones, approximately 87% of them seen only once. The source material was peripheral blood. The origin of the receptors is a man aged 18 to 30 with active or convalescent COVID-19. Each CDR3 is given with its conserved first and last residue. The D gene is left open where the match is weak. Rows may omit the clone size; those that give it use once, few, many or a size class.

j_gene,v_gene,abundance,d_gene,CDR3aa,CDR3nt
TRBJ2-6,TRBV20-1,.,TRBD1,CSASGTGMGANVLTF,TGCAGTGCTAGTGGGACAGGGATGGGGGCCAACGTCCTGACTTTC
TRBJ1-2,TRBV27,.,.,CASSSGQSLGGYTF,TGTGCCAGCAGTTCAGGACAGTCCCTCGGTGGCTACACCTTC
TRBJ1-1,TRBV28,.,.,CATLRDSNTEAFF,TGTGCCACCCTCCGGGACTCGAACACTGAAGCTTTCTTT
TRBJ1-1,TRBV7-9,once,.,CASSAQGSAFF,TGTGCCAGCAGCGCCCAGGGCTCGGCTTTCTTT
TRBJ1-2,TRBV10-1,.,.,CASRVRRFYGYTF,TGCGCCAGCAGGGTACGGAGATTCTATGGCTACACCTTC
TRBJ1-2,TRBV7-2,.,.,CASSLASREDGYTF,TGTGCCAGCAGCTTAGCGTCCAGGGAGGATGGCTACACCTTC
TRBJ1-1,TRBV27,.,TRBD1,CASSFLGQGDTEAFF,TGTGCCAGCAGTTTCTTAGGACAGGGTGACACTGAAGCTTTCTTT
TRBJ2-2,TRBV4-3,.,.,CASSQDWGRELAGELFF,TGCGCCAGCAGCCAAGATTGGGGGCGCGAGTTGGCCGGGGAGCTGTTTTTT
TRBJ1-2,TRBV3-1/TRBV3-2,.,.,CASSLTLRDINYGYTF,TGTGCCAGCAGCCTCACCCTCCGGGACATCAACTATGGCTACACCTTC
TRBJ2-3,TRBV7-3,.,.,CASSSQQGGDTQYF,TGTGCCAGCAGCTCTCAGCAGGGGGGAGATACGCAGTATTTT
TRBJ1-2,TRBV15,.,.,CATSSSWGVESDTF,TGTGCCACCAGCAGTTCTTGGGGGGTCGAATCGGACACCTTC
TRBJ1-6,TRBV27,.,.,CASSFDRGRSPLHF,TGTGCCAGCAGTTTCGACCGGGGGAGATCACCCCTCCACTTT
TRBJ1-1,TRBV11-2,.,.,CASSQYRTGWEEAFF,TGTGCCAGCAGCCAATACCGGACGGGGTGGGAGGAAGCTTTCTTT
TRBJ1-4,TRBV4-2,.,.,CASSQPRGREKLFF,TGTGCCAGCAGCCAACCTAGGGGGAGAGAAAAACTGTTTTTT
TRBJ1-2,TRBV19,once,TRBD1,CASSITGTGSGYTF,TGTGCCAGTAGTATCACCGGGACAGGGTCTGGCTACACCTTC